The 17 T cell receptor beta chains in this list originate from one sample, sequenced in a study of siplizumab effects on memory and regulatory T cells. TCRdb keeps only in-frame clones here, not all; method: immunoSEQ multiplex PCR. This repertoire shows 90,000 to 110,000 clones, just over 90% found once; its top ten account for roughly 0.75%. The sequencing sample was made of Tregs sorted from blood. The receptors were gathered from a human donor in good health.

This chain's CDR3 is CASRSNRALHYEQYF. The CDR3 DNA follows: TGTGCCAGCAGGTCTAACAGGGCCCTGCACTACGAGCAGTACTTC. V gene TRBV6-5 combines with J gene TRBJ2-7, with D possibly being TRBD1 (6 bases). With 6 bases removed from V and 3 bases from J, the gap between germline ends came to 18 bases. Per the germline V gene, CDR1 is MNHEY and CDR2 is SVGAGI. The CDR3 is 15 amino acids.

CDR3 sequence reads: CASSLSGQGYGEQYF. The CDR3 DNA reads TGTGCCAGCAGCTTATCGGGACAGGGGTATGGTGAGCAGTACTTC. The V call is TRBV9, the J call TRBJ2-7; 10 positions match TRBD1. The CDR3 covers 15 residues. The germline V gene encodes CDR1 SGDLS and CDR2 YYNGEE. V shed 4 bases and J 7 bases; nucleotides not matched to a gene: 11.

V gene TRBV15 combines with J gene TRBJ2-1; a weak D match, TRBD2 (6 bases). The germline CDR1 and CDR2 sequences are LNHNV and YYDKDF (reference sequence). The V end lost 2 bases, the J end lost 1 base, and 9 bases lay between the germline ends. The length of the CDR3 is 15 residues. Here the CDR3 reads CATSRSTSSYNEQFF. In DNA form, the CDR3 reads TGTGCCACCAGCAGATCGACTAGTTCCTACAATGAGCAGTTCTTC.

This chain connects TRBV19 to TRBJ2-1; D possibly corresponds to TRBD1 (6 bases). The ends were cut back, 6 bases at V and 9 bases at J, with 15 bases in the middle. Germline V lookup: CDR1 LNHDA, CDR2 SQIVND (reference sequence). CDR3 size: 13 residues. In DNA form, the CDR3 reads TGTGCCAGTAGCTCGACAGGAGGTAGTGAGCAGTTCTTC. Translation gives CASSSTGGSEQFF.

This rearrangement joins TRBV20-1 to TRBJ1-2, with 7 bases identical to TRBD1. Germline CDR1 is DFQATT and CDR2 is SNEGSKA (reference sequence). V was pared by 6 bases and J by 8 bases, with 3 bases of the junction left unmatched. CDR3 length equals 10 residues. The DNA of the CDR3 is TGCAGTGCCTTGGGACAGGGCTACACCTTC. Amino acid sequence: CSALGQGYTF.

This chain uses TRBV5-1 with TRBJ2-2, with 12 bases matching TRBD1. The CDR3 runs 18 residues. Germline V CDR1 and CDR2: SGHRS, YFSETQ. The V and J ends lost 3 bases and 7 bases, in that order; junction bases with no gene match: 13. The CDR3 here is CASSSSIGTGGAYGELFF. CDR3 nucleotides: TGCGCCAGCAGCTCCTCTATCGGGACAGGGGGCGCGTACGGGGAGCTGTTTTTT.

This chain joins TRBV11-2 and TRBJ2-5, with 7 bases that match TRBD1. The CDR3 runs to 15 residues. Losses at the gene ends were 1 base for V and 5 bases for J; bases not matched to a gene: 7. Germline V CDR1 and CDR2: SGHAT, FQNNGV. The CDR3 DNA follows: TGTGCCAGCAGCTTAGGAGGGGGCGTCTCGGAGACCCAGTACTTC. The encoded protein is CASSLGGGVSETQYF.

The chain uses TRBV7-9 and TRBJ2-7; 7 bases match TRBD1. V trimming: 5 bases; J trimming: 3 bases; junction bases outside the gene matches: 10. The CDR3 runs to 15 residues. Germline CDR1 and CDR2: SEHNR and FQNEAQ (reference sequence). CDR3 sequence (DNA): TGTGCCAGCAGCCCTCGACAGGGATGGGGCTACGAGCAGTACTTC. Amino acids: CASSPRQGWGYEQYF.

This CDR3 reads CASSSRVYNEQFF. CDR3 bases: TGTGCCAGTAGTTCCCGGGTATACAATGAGCAGTTCTTC. The chain carries TRBV19 and TRBJ2-1; D ambiguous. V was pared by 5 bases and J by 4 bases, with 9 bases between. This CDR3 spans 13 amino acids. The germline CDR1 and CDR2 sequences are LNHDA and SQIVND (reference sequence). Using reference TRBV19 and TRBJ2-1 for the parts outside the CDR3, the full variable domain is DGGITQSPKYLFRKEGQNVTLSCEQNLNHDAMYWYRQDPGQGLRLIYYSQIVNDFQKGDIAEGYSVSREKKESFPLTVTSAQKNPTAFYLCASSSRVYNEQFFGPGTRLTVL.

The chain couples TRBV5-4 to TRBJ1-2; 8 bases line up with TRBD1. The CDR3 is 14 residues long. V gave up 4 bases and J gave up 6 bases; unmatched junction bases: 8. Germline lookup yields CDR1 SGHNT and CDR2 YYREEE (reference sequence). In nucleotides, the CDR3 is TGTGCCAGCAGCCCCCGGACAGGGACGCATGGCTACACCTTC. Translation: CASSPRTGTHGYTF.

The chain is built from TRBV9 and TRBJ2-1, with a weak D call TRBD1 (6 bases). This CDR3 is 16 amino acids long. Looked up from germline, CDR1 is SGDLS and CDR2 is YYNGEE. With 3 bases removed from V and 3 bases from J, the gap between germline ends came to 16 bases. The CDR3 sequence is CASSAHRGGNYNEQFF. CDR3 bases: TGTGCCAGCAGCGCCCACCGAGGGGGAAACTACAATGAGCAGTTCTTC.

This chain joins TRBV12-5 and TRBJ2-5, with 10 bases aligning to TRBD1. The germline V gene encodes CDR1 LGHNT and CDR2 FRNRAP. V shed 7 bases and J 5 bases; nucleotides not matched to a gene: 10. The length of the CDR3 is 15 residues. The CDR3, as DNA: TGTGCTAGTGCTAGAGGACAGGGGGATTGGGAGACCCAGTACTTC. Residues: CASARGQGDWETQYF.

V gene TRBV7-2 combines with J gene TRBJ2-5; 8 bases line up with TRBD2. Unmatched junction bases numbered 7, after V lost 5 bases and J lost 2 bases. CDR3 length: 15 residues. Germline assignment: CDR1 SGHTA and CDR2 FQGNSA. This CDR3 is CASSTSGGMQETQYF. As DNA, the CDR3 is TGTGCCAGCAGCACGAGCGGGGGTATGCAAGAGACCCAGTACTTC.

This clone was seen a handful of times. J is TRBJ2-7 and V is TRBV29-1, with unresolved D. Germline V lookup: CDR1 SQVTM, CDR2 ANQGSEA. Trimming stripped 2 bases from V and 3 bases from J, with 8 bases between. The CDR3 has 12 residues. The CDR3 DNA reads as TGCAGCGTTGAAACTCGACTCTACGAGCAGTACTTC. It yields the protein CSVETRLYEQYF.

The rearrangement uses TRBV6-5 and TRBJ2-5; unclear D gene. This CDR3 is 11 amino acids long. Germline CDR1 reads MNHEY; CDR2 reads SVGAGI. Trimming left V 6 bases short and J 3 bases short, with 5 bases between. The CDR3 loop is CASSPEETQYF. CDR3 nucleotide sequence: TGTGCCAGCAGCCCAGAAGAGACCCAGTACTTC.

As DNA, the CDR3 is TGTGCCAGCAAGGTACTGAAGGGGGGTGAGCAGTTCTTC. Translation gives CASKVLKGGEQFF. V and J are TRBV27 and TRBJ2-1; D possibly matches TRBD1 or TRBD2 (6 bases each). This CDR3 has 13 amino acids. The germline gives CDR1 MNHEY, CDR2 SMNVEV (reference sequence). The V gene lost 7 bases and the J gene lost 9 bases, with 16 bases spanning the gap.

This chain uses TRBV5-4 with TRBJ2-7; 7 bases are a match to TRBD1. The germline CDR1 and CDR2 sequences are SGHNT and YYREEE (reference sequence). This CDR3 comprises 14 residues. Trimming cost V 4 bases and J 2 bases; bases outside gene matches: 6. CDR3 bases: TGTGCCAGCAGCGCCGGGACAGTGACCTACGAGCAGTACTTC. Amino acid sequence: CASSAGTVTYEQYF.